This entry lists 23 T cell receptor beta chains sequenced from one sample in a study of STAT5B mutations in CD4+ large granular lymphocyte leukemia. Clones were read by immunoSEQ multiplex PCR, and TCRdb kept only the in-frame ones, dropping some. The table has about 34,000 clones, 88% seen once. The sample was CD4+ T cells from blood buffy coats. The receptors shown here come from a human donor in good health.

The CDR3 protein is CASSRNALDYTF. Written as DNA, the CDR3 is TGCGCCAGCAGTCGAAACGCGCTGGACTACACCTTC. This chain links TRBV5-1 with TRBJ1-2; D gene unclear. The germline V gene has CDR1 SGHRS and CDR2 YFSETQ. V shed 5 bases and J shed 10 bases, with 15 bases lying between them. This CDR3 comprises 12 residues.

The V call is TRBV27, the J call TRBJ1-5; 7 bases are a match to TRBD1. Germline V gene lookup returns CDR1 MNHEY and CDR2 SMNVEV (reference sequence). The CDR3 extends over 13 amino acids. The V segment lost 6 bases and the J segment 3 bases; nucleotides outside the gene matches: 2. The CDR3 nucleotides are TGTGCCAGCAGGGGACAGTCCAATCAGCCCCAGCATTTT. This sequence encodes CASRGQSNQPQHF.

The CDR3 spells CASSPTGLAGPYEQYF. CDR3 coding DNA: TGTGCCAGCAGCCCGACGGGACTAGCGGGGCCCTACGAGCAGTACTTC. The gene calls are TRBV11-2 and TRBJ2-7, with 13 bases aligning to TRBD2. This CDR3 is 16 amino acids long. J lost 2 bases, V lost 5 bases, and 6 bases had no gene match. Per the germline V gene, CDR1 is SGHAT and CDR2 is FQNNGV. Full variable domain (remainder filled in from reference TRBV11-2 and TRBJ2-7): EAGVAQSPRYKIIEKRQSVAFWCNPISGHATLYWYQQILGQGPKLLIQFQNNGVVDDSQLPKDRFSAERLKGVDSTLKIQPAKLEDSAVYLCASSPTGLAGPYEQYFGPGTRLTVT.

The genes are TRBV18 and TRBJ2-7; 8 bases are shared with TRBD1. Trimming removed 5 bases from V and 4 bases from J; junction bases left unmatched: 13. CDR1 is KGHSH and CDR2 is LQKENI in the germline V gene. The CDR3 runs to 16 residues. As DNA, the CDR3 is TGTGCCAGCTCATCCCTAATGGGACAGGCTGGTTACGAGCAGTACTTC. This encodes CASSSLMGQAGYEQYF.

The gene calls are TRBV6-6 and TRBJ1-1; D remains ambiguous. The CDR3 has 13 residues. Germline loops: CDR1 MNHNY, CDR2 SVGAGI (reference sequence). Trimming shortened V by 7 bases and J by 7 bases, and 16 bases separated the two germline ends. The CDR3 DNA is TGTGCCAGCACCTACGACCCGAGCGATGAAGCTTTCTTT. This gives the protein CASTYDPSDEAFF.

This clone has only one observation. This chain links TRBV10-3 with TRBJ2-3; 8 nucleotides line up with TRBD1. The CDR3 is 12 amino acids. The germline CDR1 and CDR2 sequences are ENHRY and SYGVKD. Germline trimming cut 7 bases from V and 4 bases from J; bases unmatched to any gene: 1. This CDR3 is CAINRGADTQYF. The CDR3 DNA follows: TGTGCCATCAACAGGGGGGCAGATACGCAGTATTTT.

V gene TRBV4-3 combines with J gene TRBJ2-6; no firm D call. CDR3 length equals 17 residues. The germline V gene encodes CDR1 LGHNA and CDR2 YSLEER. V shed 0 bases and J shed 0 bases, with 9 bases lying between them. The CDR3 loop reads CASSQDSSSSGANVLTF. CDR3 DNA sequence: TGCGCCAGCAGCCAAGACTCTTCCTCCTCTGGGGCCAACGTCCTGACTTTC.

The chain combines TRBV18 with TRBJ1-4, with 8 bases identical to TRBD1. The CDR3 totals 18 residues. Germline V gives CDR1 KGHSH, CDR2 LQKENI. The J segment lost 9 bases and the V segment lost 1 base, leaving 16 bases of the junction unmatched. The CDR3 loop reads CASSPRGTGDHFVKKLFF. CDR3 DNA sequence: TGTGCCAGCTCACCACGGGGGACAGGTGATCATTTCGTGAAAAAACTGTTTTTT.

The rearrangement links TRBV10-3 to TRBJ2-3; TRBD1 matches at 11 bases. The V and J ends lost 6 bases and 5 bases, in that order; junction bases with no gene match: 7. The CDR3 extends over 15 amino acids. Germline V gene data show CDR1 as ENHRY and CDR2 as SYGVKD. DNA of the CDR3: TGTGCCATCAGCCTAGGACAGGGGGCTTTAGATACGCAGTATTTT. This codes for CAISLGQGALDTQYF.

The CDR3 DNA sequence: TGCGCCAGCAGCTTGGCTCTTACAGGGGGCTATGGCTACACCTTC. As protein: CASSLALTGGYGYTF. This chain links TRBV5-1 with TRBJ1-2, with 8 nucleotides matching TRBD1. The CDR3 sequence is 15 residues long. In germline, CDR1 is SGHRS, CDR2 YFSETQ. The J segment lost 4 bases and the V segment lost 0 bases, leaving 5 bases of the junction unmatched.

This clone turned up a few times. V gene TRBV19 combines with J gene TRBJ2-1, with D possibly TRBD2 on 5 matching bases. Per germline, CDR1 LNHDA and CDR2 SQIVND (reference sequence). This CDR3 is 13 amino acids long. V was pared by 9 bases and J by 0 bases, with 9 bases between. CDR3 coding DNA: TGTGCCAGCCACCGGGACTCCTACAATGAGCAGTTCTTC. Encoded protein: CASHRDSYNEQFF.

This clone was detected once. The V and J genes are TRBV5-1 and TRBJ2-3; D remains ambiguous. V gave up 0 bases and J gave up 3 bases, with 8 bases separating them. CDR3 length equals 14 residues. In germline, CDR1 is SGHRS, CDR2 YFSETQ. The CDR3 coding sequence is TGCGCCAGCAGCTTGGTTTTAGTGACAGATACGCAGTATTTT. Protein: CASSLVLVTDTQYF. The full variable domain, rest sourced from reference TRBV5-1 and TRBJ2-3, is KAGVTQTPRYLIKTRGQQVTLSCSPISGHRSVSWYQQTPGQGLQFLFEYFSETQRNKGNFPGRFSGRQFSNSRSEMNVSTLELGDSALYLCASSLVLVTDTQYFGPGTRLTVL.

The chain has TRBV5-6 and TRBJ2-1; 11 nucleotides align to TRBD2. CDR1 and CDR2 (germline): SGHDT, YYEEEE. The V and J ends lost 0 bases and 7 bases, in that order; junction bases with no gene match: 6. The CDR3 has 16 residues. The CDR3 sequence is CASSLALASGGNEQFF. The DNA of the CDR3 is TGTGCCAGCAGCTTGGCCCTGGCTAGCGGGGGGAATGAGCAGTTCTTC.

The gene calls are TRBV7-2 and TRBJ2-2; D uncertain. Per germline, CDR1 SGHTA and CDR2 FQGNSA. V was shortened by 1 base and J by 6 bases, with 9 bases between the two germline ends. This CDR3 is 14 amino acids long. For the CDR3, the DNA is TGTGCCAGCAGCTTAGGCACAAGGCCCGGGGAGCTGTTTTTT. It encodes CASSLGTRPGELFF.

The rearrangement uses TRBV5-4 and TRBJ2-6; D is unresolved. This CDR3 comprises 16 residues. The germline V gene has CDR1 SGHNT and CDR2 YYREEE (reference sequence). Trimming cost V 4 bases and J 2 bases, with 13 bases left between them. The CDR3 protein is CASSGPGVTGANVLTF. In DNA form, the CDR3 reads TGTGCCAGCAGCGGACCGGGCGTAACTGGGGCCAACGTCCTGACTTTC.

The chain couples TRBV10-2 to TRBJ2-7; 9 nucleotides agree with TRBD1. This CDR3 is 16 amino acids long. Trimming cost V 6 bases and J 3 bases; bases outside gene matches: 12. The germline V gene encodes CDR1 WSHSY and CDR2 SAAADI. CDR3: CASRTSTGQGLYEQYF. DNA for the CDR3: TGCGCCAGCAGAACCTCTACGGGACAGGGCCTCTACGAGCAGTACTTC.

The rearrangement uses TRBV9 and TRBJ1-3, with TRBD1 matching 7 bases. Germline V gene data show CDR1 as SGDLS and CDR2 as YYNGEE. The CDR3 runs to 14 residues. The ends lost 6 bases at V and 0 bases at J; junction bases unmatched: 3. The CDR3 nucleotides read TGTGCCAGCACCACAGGGGTCTCTGGAAACACCATATATTTT. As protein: CASTTGVSGNTIYF.

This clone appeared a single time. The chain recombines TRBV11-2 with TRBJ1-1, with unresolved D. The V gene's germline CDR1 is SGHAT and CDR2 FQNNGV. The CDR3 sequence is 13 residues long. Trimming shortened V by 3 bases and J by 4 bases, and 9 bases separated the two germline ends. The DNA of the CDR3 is TGTGCCAGCAGCTTTGATGGGCGCACTGAAGCTTTCTTT. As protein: CASSFDGRTEAFF.

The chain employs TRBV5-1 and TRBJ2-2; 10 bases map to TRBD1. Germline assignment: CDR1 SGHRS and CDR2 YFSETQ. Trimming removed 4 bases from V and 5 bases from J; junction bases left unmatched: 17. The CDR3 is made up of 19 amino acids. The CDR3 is CASSPRGTGDWRVTGELFF. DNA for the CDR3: TGCGCCAGCAGCCCCCGAGGGACAGGGGACTGGAGAGTGACCGGGGAGCTGTTTTTT.

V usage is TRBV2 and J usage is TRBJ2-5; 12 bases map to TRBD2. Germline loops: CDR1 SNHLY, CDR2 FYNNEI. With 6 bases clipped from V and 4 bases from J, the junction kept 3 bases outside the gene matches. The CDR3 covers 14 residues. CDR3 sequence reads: CASRRGLAGETQYF. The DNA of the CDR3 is TGTGCCAGCAGGCGGGGACTAGCGGGAGAGACCCAGTACTTC.

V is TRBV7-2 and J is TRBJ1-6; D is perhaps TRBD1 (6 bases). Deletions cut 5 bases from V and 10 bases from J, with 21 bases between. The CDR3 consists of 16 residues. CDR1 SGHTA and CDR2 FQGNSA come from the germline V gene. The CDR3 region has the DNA TGTGCCAGCAGCCCGTGGACAGACCTGGGCGGCTCACCCCTCCACTTT. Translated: CASSPWTDLGGSPLHF. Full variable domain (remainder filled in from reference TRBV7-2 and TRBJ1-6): GAGVSQSPSNKVTEKGKDVELRCDPISGHTALYWYRQSLGQGLEFLIYFQGNSAPDKSGLPSDRFSAERTGGSVSTLTIQRTQQEDSAVYLCASSPWTDLGGSPLHFGNGTRLTVT.

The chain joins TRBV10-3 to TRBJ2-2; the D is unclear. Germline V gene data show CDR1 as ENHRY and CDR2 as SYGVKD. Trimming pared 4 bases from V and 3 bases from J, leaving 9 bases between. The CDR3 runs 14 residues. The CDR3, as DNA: TGTGCCATCAGTGTTGCTAGGGACACCGGGGAGCTGTTTTTT. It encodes CAISVARDTGELFF.

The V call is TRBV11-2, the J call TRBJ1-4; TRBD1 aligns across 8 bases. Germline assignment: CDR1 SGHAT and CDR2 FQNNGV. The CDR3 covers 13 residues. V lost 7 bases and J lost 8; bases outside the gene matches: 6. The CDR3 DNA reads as TGTGCCAGCAAAACAGGGGGTGGGGAAAAACTGTTTTTT. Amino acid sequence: CASKTGGGEKLFF.